This is a list of T cell receptor beta chains from one sample in a study of blood T cell repertoires in COVID-19. Sequencing used immunoSEQ multiplex PCR; TCRdb keeps in-frame clones, though not all of them. The data show roughly 150,000 clones, over 70% seen once. The material sequenced was PBMCs or T cells enriched from blood (not recorded which). The receptor set was obtained from a woman aged 60-75 years who had recovered from COVID-19. Each CDR3 is given with its conserved first and last residue. The D gene is left open where the match is weak. Part of the rows lack a size; the others show once, few, many or a class for expanded clones.

TRBD1	.	TRBJ1-4	TRBV29-1	TGCAGCGTTGGACAGGGAAATGAAAAACTGTTTTTT	CSVGQGNEKLFF
.	.	TRBJ2-7	TRBV5-1	TGCGCCAGCAGTGAGGGATACGAGCAGTACTTC	CASSEGYEQYF
TRBD2	.	TRBJ2-1	TRBV3-1/TRBV3-2	TGTGCCAGCAGCCAGGGACTAGAATACAATGAGCAGTTCTTC	CASSQGLEYNEQFF
.	.	TRBJ2-3	TRBV19	TGTGCCAGTAGTATACCCCTGGGACTTGACACAGATACGCAGTATTTT	CASSIPLGLDTDTQYF
TRBD1	.	TRBJ2-7	TRBV6-4	TGTGCCAGCAGCGGACAGGGGCAGCCCCACCAGCGAGTCCGGTACTTC	CASSGQGQPHQRVRYF
TRBD1	few	TRBJ2-1	TRBV7-2	TGTGCCAGCAGCTTACGGGACAGGGATGAGCAGTTCTTC	CASSLRDRDEQFF
TRBD2	.	TRBJ2-7	TRBV11-2	TGTGCCAGCAGCTTATGGGGGGGGGACTTACCACCCTACGAGCAGTACTTC	CASSLWGGDLPPYEQYF
.	.	TRBJ1-2	TRBV19	TGTGCCAGTAGTATAGGGGGCAGTGGCTACACCTTC	CASSIGGSGYTF
TRBD1	.	TRBJ2-7	TRBV29-1	TGCAGCGTTCACGACAGGGGCTCCTACGAGCAGTACTTC	CSVHDRGSYEQYF
.	once	TRBJ1-1	TRBV5-6	TGTGCCAGCAGCTTTGGTTACAGGCCTATGAACACTGAAGCTTTCTTT	CASSFGYRPMNTEAFF
TRBD1	.	TRBJ2-1	TRBV5-1	TGCGCCAGCAGCTTAATACCGGGACAGGGAGCTAACCAGTTCTTC	CASSLIPGQGANQFF
.	.	TRBJ1-1	TRBV5-1	TGCGCCAGCAGCCCGGGGGTGAACACTGAAGCTTTCTTT	CASSPGVNTEAFF
TRBD1	.	TRBJ2-3	TRBV5-1	TGCGCCAGCAGCCCACAGGGGCACAGCACAGATACGCAGTATTTT	CASSPQGHSTDTQYF
TRBD1	once	TRBJ2-2	TRBV5-6	TGTGCCAGCAGCGTAGACAGGGGAATCACCGGGGAGCTGTTTTTT	CASSVDRGITGELFF
.	.	TRBJ1-2	TRBV27	TGTGCCAGCAGTTTAGGGCGGGGAGGAGGTCATGGCTACACCTTC	CASSLGRGGGHGYTF
TRBD2	.	TRBJ2-5	TRBV5-6	TGTGCCAGCAGCTGGCGGGAGCAAGAGACCCAGTACTTC	CASSWREQETQYF
TRBD2	.	TRBJ2-3	TRBV5-1	TGCGCCAGCAGCCTTACTAGCGGGGGGGCAATGGATACGCAGTATTTT	CASSLTSGGAMDTQYF
.	many	TRBJ1-6	TRBV6-5	TGTGCCATTCGAGCGGTCCTAAATTCACCCCTCCACTTT	CAIRAVLNSPLHF
TRBD1	few	TRBJ2-5	TRBV24-1	TGTGCCACCAGTGACCCTACGACAGGGCCCCAAGAGACCCAGTACTTC	CATSDPTTGPQETQYF
.	.	TRBJ1-3	TRBV2	TGTGCCAGCAGTGAGGGGGGCTCTGGAAACACCATATATTTT	CASSEGGSGNTIYF
.	.	TRBJ2-2	TRBV11-2	TGTGCCAGCAGCTTGGACACCACCGGGGAGCTGTTTTTT	CASSLDTTGELFF
.	.	TRBJ2-3	TRBV6-5	TGTGCCAGCAGTTCGATAGCGGTTAGCACAGATACGCAGTATTTT	CASSSIAVSTDTQYF
.	few	TRBJ2-7	TRBV6-5	TGTGCCAGCAGTTTGGCCGCCAGCTCCTACGAGCAGTACTTC	CASSLAASSYEQYF
.	once	TRBJ1-5	TRBV6-5	TGTGCCAGCAGTTACGGCCGTGGCCAGCCCCAGCATTTT	CASSYGRGQPQHF
TRBD1	few	TRBJ1-1	TRBV5-1	TGCGCCAGCAGACAATTACAGGGGGCAGTCACTGAAGCTTTCTTT	CASRQLQGAVTEAFF